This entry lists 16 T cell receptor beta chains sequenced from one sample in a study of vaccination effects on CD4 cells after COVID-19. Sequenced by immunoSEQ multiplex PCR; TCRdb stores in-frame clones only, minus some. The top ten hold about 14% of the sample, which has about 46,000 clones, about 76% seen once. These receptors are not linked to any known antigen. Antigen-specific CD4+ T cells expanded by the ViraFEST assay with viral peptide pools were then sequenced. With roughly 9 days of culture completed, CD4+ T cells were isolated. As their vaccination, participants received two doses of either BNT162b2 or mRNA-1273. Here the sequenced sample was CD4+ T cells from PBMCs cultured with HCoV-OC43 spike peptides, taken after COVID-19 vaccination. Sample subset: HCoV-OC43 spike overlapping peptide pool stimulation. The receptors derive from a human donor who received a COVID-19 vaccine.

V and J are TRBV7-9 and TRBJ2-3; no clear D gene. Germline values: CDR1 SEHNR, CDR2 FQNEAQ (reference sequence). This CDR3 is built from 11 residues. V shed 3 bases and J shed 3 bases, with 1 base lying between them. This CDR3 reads CASSFTDTQYF. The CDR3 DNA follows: TGTGCCAGCAGCTTTACAGATACGCAGTATTTT.

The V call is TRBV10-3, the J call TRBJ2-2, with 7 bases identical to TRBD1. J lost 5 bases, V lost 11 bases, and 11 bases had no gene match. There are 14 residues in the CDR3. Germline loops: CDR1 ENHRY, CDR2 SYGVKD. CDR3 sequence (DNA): TGTGCCGTAACCGGGACAGTGAGGACCGGGGAGCTGTTTTTT. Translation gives CAVTGTVRTGELFF.

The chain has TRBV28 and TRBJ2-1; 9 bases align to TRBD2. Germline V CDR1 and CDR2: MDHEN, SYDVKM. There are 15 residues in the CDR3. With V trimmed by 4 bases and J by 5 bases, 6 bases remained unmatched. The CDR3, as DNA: TGTGCCAGCAGTTCCGAAGCGGGGGGTCACAATGAGCAGTTCTTC. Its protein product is CASSSEAGGHNEQFF.

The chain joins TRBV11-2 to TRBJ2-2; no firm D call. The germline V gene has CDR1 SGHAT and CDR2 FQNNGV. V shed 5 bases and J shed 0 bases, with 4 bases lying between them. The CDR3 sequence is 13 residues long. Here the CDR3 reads CASSDSNTGELFF. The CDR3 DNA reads TGTGCCAGCAGCGACTCGAACACCGGGGAGCTGTTTTTT.

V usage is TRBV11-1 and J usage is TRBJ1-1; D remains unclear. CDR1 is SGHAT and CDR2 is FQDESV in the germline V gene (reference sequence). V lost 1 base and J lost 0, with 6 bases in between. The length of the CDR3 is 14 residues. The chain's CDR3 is CASSLGRLNTEAFF. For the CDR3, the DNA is TGTGCCAGCAGCTTAGGGAGGCTGAACACTGAAGCTTTCTTT.

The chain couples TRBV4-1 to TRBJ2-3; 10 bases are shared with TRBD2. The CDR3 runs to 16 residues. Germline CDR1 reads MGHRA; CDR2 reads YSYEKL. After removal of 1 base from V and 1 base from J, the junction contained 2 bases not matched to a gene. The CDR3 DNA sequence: TGCGCCAGCAGCCAAGTCACTAGCGGGGGCACAGATACGCAGTATTTT. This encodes CASSQVTSGGTDTQYF.

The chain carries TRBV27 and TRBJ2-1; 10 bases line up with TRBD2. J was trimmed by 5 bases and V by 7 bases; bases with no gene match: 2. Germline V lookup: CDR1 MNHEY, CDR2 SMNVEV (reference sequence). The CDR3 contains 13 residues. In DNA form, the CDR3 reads TGTGCCAGCATGCTAGCGGGAGACAATGAGCAGTTCTTC. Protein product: CASMLAGDNEQFF.

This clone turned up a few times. CDR3: CASSDRVGGLGGYTF. The CDR3 DNA follows: TGTGCCAGCAGTGATCGTGTGGGCGGCCTCGGTGGCTACACCTTC. The J gene is TRBJ1-2, the V gene TRBV6-1; no firm D call. CDR1 is MNHNS and CDR2 is SASEGT in the germline V gene. Trimming took 3 bases from V and 7 from J, leaving 18 bases between them. The CDR3 spans 15 residues.

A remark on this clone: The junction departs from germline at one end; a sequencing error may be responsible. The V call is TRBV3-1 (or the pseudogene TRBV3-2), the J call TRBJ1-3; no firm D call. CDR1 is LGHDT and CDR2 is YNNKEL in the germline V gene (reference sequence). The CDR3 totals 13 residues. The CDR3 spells CASSQVPGNTIYF. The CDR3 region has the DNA TGTGCCAGCAGCCAAGTTCCTGGGAACACCATATATTTT.

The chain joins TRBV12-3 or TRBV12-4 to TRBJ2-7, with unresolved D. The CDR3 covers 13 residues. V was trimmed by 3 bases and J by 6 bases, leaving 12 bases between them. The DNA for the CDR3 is TGTGCCAGCAGTTTCGAACCCGGTAGCGAGCAGTACTTC. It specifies CASSFEPGSEQYF.

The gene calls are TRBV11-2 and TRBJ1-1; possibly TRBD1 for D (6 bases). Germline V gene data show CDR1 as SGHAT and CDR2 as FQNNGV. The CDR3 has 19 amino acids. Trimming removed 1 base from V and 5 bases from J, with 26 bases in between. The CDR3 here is CASSLGWARGPRGDTEAFF. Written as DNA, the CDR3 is TGTGCCAGCAGCTTAGGGTGGGCCAGGGGACCTCGCGGGGATACTGAAGCTTTCTTT. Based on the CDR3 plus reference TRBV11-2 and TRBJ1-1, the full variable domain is EAGVAQSPRYKIIEKRQSVAFWCNPISGHATLYWYQQILGQGPKLLIQFQNNGVVDDSQLPKDRFSAERLKGVDSTLKIQPAKLEDSAVYLCASSLGWARGPRGDTEAFFGQGTRLTVV.

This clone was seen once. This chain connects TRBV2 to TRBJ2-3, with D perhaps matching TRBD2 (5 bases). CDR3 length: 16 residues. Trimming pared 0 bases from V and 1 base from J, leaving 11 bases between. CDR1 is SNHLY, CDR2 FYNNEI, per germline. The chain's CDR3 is CASSEAAGRRTDTQYF. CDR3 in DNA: TGTGCCAGCAGTGAAGCGGCGGGCAGGCGCACAGATACGCAGTATTTT.

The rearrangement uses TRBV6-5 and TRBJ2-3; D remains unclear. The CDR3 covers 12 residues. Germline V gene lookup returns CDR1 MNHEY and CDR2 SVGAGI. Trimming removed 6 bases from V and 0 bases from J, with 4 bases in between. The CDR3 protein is CASRWSTDTQYF. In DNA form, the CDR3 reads TGTGCCAGCAGGTGGAGCACAGATACGCAGTATTTT.

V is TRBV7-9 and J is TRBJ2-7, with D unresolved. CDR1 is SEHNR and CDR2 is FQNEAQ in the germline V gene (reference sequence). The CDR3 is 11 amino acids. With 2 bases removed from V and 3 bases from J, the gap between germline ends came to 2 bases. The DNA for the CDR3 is TGTGCCAGCAGCTTAAACTACGAGCAGTACTTC. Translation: CASSLNYEQYF.

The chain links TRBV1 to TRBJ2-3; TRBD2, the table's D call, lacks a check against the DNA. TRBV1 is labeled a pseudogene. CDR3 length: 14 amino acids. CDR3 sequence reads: CTRRLAGSTDTQYF. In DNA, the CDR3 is TGCACCAGAAGACTAGCGGGAAGCACAGATACGCAGTATTTT.

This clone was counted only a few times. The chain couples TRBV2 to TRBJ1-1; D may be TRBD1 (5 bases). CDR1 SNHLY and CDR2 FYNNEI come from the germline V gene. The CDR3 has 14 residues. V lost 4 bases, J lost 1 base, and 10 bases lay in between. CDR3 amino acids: CASSVRGTNTEAFF. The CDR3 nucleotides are TGTGCCAGCAGTGTAAGGGGAACGAACACTGAAGCTTTCTTT. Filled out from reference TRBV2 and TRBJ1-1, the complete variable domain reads EPEVTQTPSHQVTQMGQEVILRCVPISNHLYFYWYRQILGQKVEFLVSFYNNEISEKSEIFDDQFSVERPDGSNFTLKIRSTKLEDSAMYFCASSVRGTNTEAFFGQGTRLTVV.